The 29 T cell receptor beta chains below were found in one sample sequenced in a study of tumor-infiltrating T cells and Merkel cell polyomavirus. Study in general: The T cells studied were CD8+ and recognized the Merkel cell polyomavirus KLL epitope.

Only in-frame clones appear in the TCRdb table, and some are missing; sequencing was by immunoSEQ multiplex PCR. The sample holds about 25,000 clones; 87% are singletons and the top ten take around 2.5%. Immunohistochemistry showed robust Merkel cell polyomavirus Large T antigen staining in every patient's tumor. Sequencing input: lymph node tissue. The source is a man aged 45 to 65 with Merkel cell carcinoma.

The rearrangement joins TRBV11-3 to TRBJ2-2, with D perhaps TRBD1 (5 bases). Germline lookup yields CDR1 SGHNT and CDR2 YENEEA. Trimming removed 5 bases from V and 7 bases from J, with 14 bases in between. The CDR3 runs to 14 residues. CDR3 DNA: TGTGCCAGCAGCCTGACAGTTCGAAGCGGGGAGCTGTTTTTT. It encodes CASSLTVRSGELFF.

The V gene is TRBV2, the J gene TRBJ2-6, with 7 bases fitting TRBD1. This CDR3 region has 18 residues. The ends lost 3 bases at V and 0 bases at J; junction bases unmatched: 8. Germline assignment: CDR1 SNHLY and CDR2 FYNNEI. CDR3 sequence reads: CASSDEGTVFSGANVLTF. CDR3 nucleotides: TGTGCCAGCAGTGACGAAGGGACAGTGTTCTCTGGGGCCAACGTCCTGACTTTC. The full variable domain, in which reference TRBV2 and TRBJ2-6 provide the parts outside the CDR3, is EPEVTQTPSHQVTQMGQEVILRCVPISNHLYFYWYRQILGQKVEFLVSFYNNEISEKSEIFDDQFSVERPDGSNFTLKIRSTKLEDSAMYFCASSDEGTVFSGANVLTFGAGSRLTVL.

The rearrangement joins TRBV6-1 to TRBJ2-7; D is undetermined. Trimming took off 0 bases at V and 2 bases at J, with 2 bases between the two ends. This CDR3 comprises 12 residues. Germline V gene sequence: CDR1 MNHNS, CDR2 SASEGT. The CDR3 spells CASSEAAYEQYF. The CDR3 DNA follows: TGTGCCAGCAGTGAAGCCGCCTACGAGCAGTACTTC.

This clone appeared once. The V and J genes are TRBV7-2 and TRBJ2-5; TRBD1 aligns across 7 bases. The CDR3 extends over 14 amino acids. Germline-derived CDR1 and CDR2 are SGHTA and FQGNSA. Germline trimming cut 4 bases from V and 3 bases from J; bases unmatched to any gene: 5. The CDR3 reads CASSSGQVKETQYF. CDR3 nucleotide sequence: TGTGCCAGCAGCTCCGGACAGGTTAAAGAGACCCAGTACTTC.

This clone was counted a few times. This chain joins TRBV30 and TRBJ1-3; D is undetermined. The V gene's germline CDR1 is GTSNPN and CDR2 SVGIG (reference sequence). The CDR3 is 14 residues long. Trimming removed 2 bases from V and 0 bases from J, with 8 bases in between. In nucleotides, the CDR3 is TGTGCCTGGAGTTCACATCTCTCTGGAAACACCATATATTTT. Its translation: CAWSSHLSGNTIYF.

The V gene is TRBV5-6, the J gene TRBJ2-1; D is possibly TRBD1 (5 bases). The CDR3 sequence is 17 residues long. Germline CDR1 SGHDT, CDR2 YYEEEE. Trimming took 4 bases from V and 6 from J, leaving 23 bases between them. CDR3 nucleotide sequence: TGTGCCAGCAGCCAGTCCCCAGGGCTTCCTGCTTTCAATGAGCAGTTCTTC. Protein sequence: CASSQSPGLPAFNEQFF.

The V and J genes are TRBV14 and TRBJ1-2; weak D call: TRBD1 (5 bases). Trimming shortened V by 4 bases and J by 2 bases, and 14 bases separated the two germline ends. Germline CDR1 reads SGHDN; CDR2 reads FVKESK. The CDR3 extends over 15 amino acids. CDR3 DNA sequence: TGTGCCAGCAGCCCCCAACAAGGGGCGAACTATGGCTACACCTTC. Protein: CASSPQQGANYGYTF.

V usage is TRBV30 and J usage is TRBJ1-1; D perhaps matches TRBD1 (5 bases). Trimming removed 0 bases at V and 0 bases at J, with 11 bases between. Germline V gives CDR1 GTSNPN, CDR2 SVGIG (reference sequence). The CDR3 has 15 amino acids. As DNA, the CDR3 is TGTGCCTGGAGTGTAGGTCGGGGGATGAACACTGAAGCTTTCTTT. This codes for CAWSVGRGMNTEAFF. Filled out from reference TRBV30 and TRBJ1-1, the complete variable domain reads SQTIHQWPATLVQPVGSPLSLECTVEGTSNPNLYWYRQAAGRGLQLLFYSVGIGQISSEVPQNLSASRPQDRQFILSSKKLLLSDSGFYLCAWSVGRGMNTEAFFGQGTRLTVV.

The chain links TRBV6-5 to TRBJ2-3; D might be TRBD2 (5 bases). Germline CDR1 and CDR2: MNHEY and SVGAGI. V lost 5 bases and J 3 bases, leaving 12 bases between the germline ends. CDR3 length equals 14 residues. The CDR3 nucleotides are TGTGCCAGCAGTCTTAGCTCGGGGACAGATACGCAGTATTTT. Residues: CASSLSSGTDTQYF.

This clone came up a few times. V gene TRBV6-5 combines with J gene TRBJ2-7, with 9 bases lining up with TRBD1. The CDR3 consists of 15 residues. Per the germline V gene, CDR1 is MNHEY and CDR2 is SVGAGI. V dropped 4 bases and J dropped 3; count of bases not matched to a gene: 7. CDR3 bases: TGTGCCAGCAGTTCCTACCCGGGACAGGGCTACGAGCAGTACTTC. This gives the protein CASSSYPGQGYEQYF.

This chain links TRBV19 with TRBJ1-1, with a possible D match to TRBD1 (6 bases). CDR3 length equals 12 residues. Germline values: CDR1 LNHDA, CDR2 SQIVND (reference sequence). V lost 5 bases and J lost 7, with 11 bases in between. CDR3 nucleotide sequence: TGTGCCAGTAGTTGGGGGCAGGGTGAAGCTTTCTTT. Its translation is CASSWGQGEAFF.

The chain recombines TRBV15 with TRBJ1-2, with a tentative D call TRBD1 (6 bases). The germline V gene encodes CDR1 LNHNV and CDR2 YYDKDF (reference sequence). V was shortened by 3 bases and J by 2 bases, with 13 bases between the two germline ends. The CDR3 spans 15 residues. CDR3 region: CATSRVSQGNYGYTF. CDR3 bases: TGTGCCACCAGCAGGGTATCACAGGGAAACTATGGCTACACCTTC.

CDR3 bases: TGTGCCAGTAGTAAGAGGGTTGAAGAAGGCTACACCTTC. Protein product: CASSKRVEEGYTF. The chain combines TRBV19 with TRBJ1-2; D not resolved. There are 13 residues in the CDR3. V lost 4 bases, J lost 8 bases, and 14 bases lay in between. CDR1 and CDR2 from the germline V gene are LNHDA and SQIVND (reference sequence).

Details on this clone: One junction end does not reproduce the germline sequence, and a read error may be involved. J is TRBJ2-2 and V is TRBV9; 8 bases map to TRBD2. CDR1 and CDR2 from the germline V gene are SGDLS and YYNGEE. The CDR3 is made up of 18 amino acids. This CDR3 is CAGSGTAGDFANTGELFF. The CDR3, as DNA: TGTGCCGGCAGCGGCACAGCGGGAGACTTCGCGAACACCGGGGAGCTGTTTTTT.

The chain carries TRBV5-4 and TRBJ2-7, with 16 bases fitting TRBD2. The CDR3 contains 15 residues. J gave up 6 bases and V 6 bases, and 6 bases lay outside the gene matches. Germline V gene sequence: CDR1 SGHNT, CDR2 YYREEE (reference sequence). This CDR3 is CASIDGTSGRAEQYF. The CDR3, as DNA: TGTGCCAGCATCGATGGGACTAGCGGGAGGGCCGAGCAGTACTTC.

This chain uses TRBV6-5 with TRBJ1-5, with D perhaps matching TRBD1 (5 bases). Germline loops: CDR1 MNHEY, CDR2 SVGAGI. Trimming pared 6 bases from V and 3 bases from J, leaving 12 bases between. The CDR3 sequence is 14 residues long. The CDR3 sequence is CASSHRGNNQPQHF. The CDR3 DNA is TGTGCCAGCAGCCATCGGGGGAACAATCAGCCCCAGCATTTT.

CDR3 sequence (DNA): TGTGCCAGCAGTTACTCCCCAGTTAACACTGAAGCTTTCTTT. It encodes CASSYSPVNTEAFF. The J gene is TRBJ1-1, the V gene TRBV6-6, with D uncertain. The germline V gene has CDR1 MNHNY and CDR2 SVGAGI (reference sequence). CDR3 length: 14 amino acids. Trimming took off 0 bases at V and 2 bases at J, with 7 bases between the two ends.

This chain joins TRBV5-1 and TRBJ2-3; tentatively, D is TRBD2 (6 bases). Deletions cut 4 bases from V and 0 bases from J, with 9 bases between. The germline CDR1 and CDR2 sequences are SGHRS and YFSETQ. This CDR3 spans 14 amino acids. The CDR3 coding sequence is TGCGCCAGCAGCCCAAGCGGGAGCACAGATACGCAGTATTTT. Protein product: CASSPSGSTDTQYF.

The chain carries TRBV27 and TRBJ1-1, with 9 bases fitting TRBD1. Germline V gives CDR1 MNHEY, CDR2 SMNVEV (reference sequence). J was trimmed by 1 base and V by 4 bases; bases with no gene match: 4. The CDR3 covers 15 residues. For the CDR3, the DNA is TGTGCCAGCAGTTCGGGACAGGGTCGGAACACTGAAGCTTTCTTT. It codes for CASSSGQGRNTEAFF.

V usage is TRBV12-5 and J usage is TRBJ2-3; D is perhaps TRBD2 (7 bases). The CDR3 totals 15 residues. V was trimmed by 5 bases and J by 3 bases, leaving 15 bases between them. Germline values: CDR1 LGHNT, CDR2 FRNRAP. The CDR3 coding sequence is TGTGCTAGTGGTGCCGTGGGGGGGGCTACAGATACGCAGTATTTT. This codes for CASGAVGGATDTQYF.

V is TRBV13 and J is TRBJ1-5, with D possibly matching TRBD1 (6 bases). CDR3 length: 15 amino acids. Germline V gives CDR1 PRHDT, CDR2 FYEKMQ (reference sequence). V was shortened by 5 bases and J by 4 bases, with 15 bases between the two germline ends. The CDR3 nucleotides are TGTGCCAGCAGCCCAGGACAGATTGGTAATCAGCCCCAGCATTTT. Translated: CASSPGQIGNQPQHF.

The CDR3 region has the DNA TGCGCCAGCAGCCAGTACCCGGGACAGGCCAACAATGAGCAGTTCTTC. This codes for CASSQYPGQANNEQFF. The chain is built from TRBV5-1 and TRBJ2-1; the match to TRBD1 covers 8 bases. The CDR3 is 16 residues long. Trimming cost V 4 bases and J 5 bases; bases outside gene matches: 11. The germline CDR1 and CDR2 sequences are SGHRS and YFSETQ.

The rearrangement uses TRBV5-1 and TRBJ2-3; D not resolved. This CDR3 contains 14 residues. Germline V lookup: CDR1 SGHRS, CDR2 YFSETQ. V gave up 0 bases and J gave up 4 bases, with 9 bases separating them. The DNA of the CDR3 is TGCGCCAGCAGCTTGGGTAGCCCCCCAGATACGCAGTATTTT. Translated, it gives CASSLGSPPDTQYF.

The chain carries TRBV7-2 and TRBJ2-5; 11 nucleotides agree with TRBD2. Per germline, CDR1 SGHTA and CDR2 FQGNSA. The CDR3 extends over 15 amino acids. Losses at the gene ends were 5 bases for V and 1 base for J; bases not matched to a gene: 3. CDR3 in amino acids: CASSLGTSGQETQYF. Written as DNA, the CDR3 is TGTGCCAGCAGCCTAGGGACTAGCGGCCAAGAGACCCAGTACTTC.

This rearrangement joins TRBV15 to TRBJ1-6; unclear D gene. This CDR3 has 16 amino acids. Germline V gene lookup returns CDR1 LNHNV and CDR2 YYDKDF (reference sequence). The germline V and J ends were trimmed by 2 bases and 14 bases, with 22 bases remaining between them. The CDR3 loop reads CATSRPDRGWSTALHF. The CDR3 region has the DNA TGTGCCACCAGCAGACCTGACCGGGGTTGGTCTACAGCCCTCCACTTT.

The chain carries TRBV28 and TRBJ2-3; maybe TRBD2 (6 bases). CDR1 MDHEN and CDR2 SYDVKM come from the germline V gene. Between the trimmed V and J ends, which lost 8 bases and 0 bases, there was a span of 12 bases. The CDR3 runs 14 residues. The CDR3 DNA is TGTGCCAGCGGCTCTCGGGGGAGCACAGATACGCAGTATTTT. It translates to CASGSRGSTDTQYF.

This clone came up once. The chain combines TRBV15 with TRBJ2-5; maybe TRBD2 (5 bases). From germline, CDR1 is LNHNV and CDR2 YYDKDF (reference sequence). The CDR3 has 14 amino acids. The V gene lost 0 bases and the J gene lost 3 bases, with 8 bases spanning the gap. The CDR3 region has the DNA TGTGCCACCAGCAGAGATCGGGGAGAAGAGACCCAGTACTTC. It is translated as CATSRDRGEETQYF.

The chain is built from TRBV27 and TRBJ2-7; 8 bases align to TRBD1. The CDR3 is 14 residues long. Germline trimming cut 7 bases from V and 6 bases from J; bases unmatched to any gene: 11. Germline CDR1 and CDR2: MNHEY and SMNVEV (reference sequence). The CDR3 region is CASKPDRDLSEQYF. In DNA form, the CDR3 reads TGTGCCAGCAAGCCGGACAGGGATCTTTCCGAGCAGTACTTC.

This sequence joins TRBV18 and TRBJ2-7; TRBD2 agrees at 11 bases. This CDR3 has 16 amino acids. Trimming took 1 base from V and 1 from J; bases not matched to a gene: 3. In germline, CDR1 is KGHSH, CDR2 LQKENI. CDR3 DNA sequence: TGTGCCAGCTCACCACGGCTAGCGGGGGGATCCTACGAGCAGTACTTC. Encoded protein: CASSPRLAGGSYEQYF.